This TCR beta chain was observed in a study of immune cell composition in non-small cell lung cancer. Across the study: Tumours were mainly lung adenocarcinoma or squamous cell carcinoma.

This CDR3 spans 17 amino acids. Trimming took off 5 bases at V and 2 bases at J, with 16 bases between the two ends. Germline-derived CDR1 and CDR2 are LGHNA and YNFKEQ. As for this clone: The antigen is not known.

Study-level findings and limits: Lung squamous cell carcinoma tumours had significantly higher top 10 clone scores and productive clonality than lung adenocarcinoma.

The assay was immunoSEQ multiplex PCR, and TCRdb's table has in-frame clones only and misses some. The sample contains around 2,500 clones, about 86% of which appear only once. The sequenced sample consisted of lung tumor tissue. The genes are TRBV4-2 and TRBJ2-6, with D possibly being TRBD1 (5 bases). This receptor was taken from a human donor with non-small cell lung cancer. Here the CDR3 DNA reads TGTGCCAGCAGCTACTCCCCCCAGGGAACTGGGGCCAACGTCCTGACTTTC. Amino acids: CASSYSPQGTGANVLTF.